The following is a T cell receptor beta chain sequence with its context. The data derive from a study of cytomegalovirus exposure and HLA in healthy donors. The PCR employed 60 Vbeta primers together with 13 Jbeta primers. Assay: immunoSEQ multiplex PCR; the TCRdb copy retains only in-frame clones and omits some. The repertoire holds hundreds of thousands of clones, with approximately 81% as singletons. This CDR3 is 15 amino acids long. The V gene end was trimmed by 4 bases and the J gene end by 0 bases; junction bases not matched to a gene: 1. Germline values: CDR1 SGHTA, CDR2 FQGTGA. This TCR derives from a man aged 25-40 years in good health and CMV-seronegative. Sequencing was performed on PBMCs. The rearrangement uses TRBV7-3 and TRBJ2-3; the match to TRBD2 covers 10 bases. Here the CDR3 DNA reads TGTGCCAGCAGCTCAGCGGGGGGGAGCACAGATACGCAGTATTTT. Protein: CASSSAGGSTDTQYF.